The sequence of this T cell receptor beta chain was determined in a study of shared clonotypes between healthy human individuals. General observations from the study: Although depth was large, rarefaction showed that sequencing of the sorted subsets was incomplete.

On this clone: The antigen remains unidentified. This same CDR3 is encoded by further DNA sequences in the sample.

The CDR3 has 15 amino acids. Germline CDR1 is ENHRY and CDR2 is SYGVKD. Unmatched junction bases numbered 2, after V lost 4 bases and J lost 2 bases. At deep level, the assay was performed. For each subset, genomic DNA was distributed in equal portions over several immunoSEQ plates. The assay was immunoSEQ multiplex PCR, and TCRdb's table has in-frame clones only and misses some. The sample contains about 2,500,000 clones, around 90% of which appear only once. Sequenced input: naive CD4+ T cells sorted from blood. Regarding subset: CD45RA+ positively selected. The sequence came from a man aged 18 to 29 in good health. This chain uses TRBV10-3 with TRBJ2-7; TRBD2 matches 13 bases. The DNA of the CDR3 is TGTGCCATCAGTGGGGGACTAGCGGGAACCTACGAGCAGTACTTC. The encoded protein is CAISGGLAGTYEQYF.